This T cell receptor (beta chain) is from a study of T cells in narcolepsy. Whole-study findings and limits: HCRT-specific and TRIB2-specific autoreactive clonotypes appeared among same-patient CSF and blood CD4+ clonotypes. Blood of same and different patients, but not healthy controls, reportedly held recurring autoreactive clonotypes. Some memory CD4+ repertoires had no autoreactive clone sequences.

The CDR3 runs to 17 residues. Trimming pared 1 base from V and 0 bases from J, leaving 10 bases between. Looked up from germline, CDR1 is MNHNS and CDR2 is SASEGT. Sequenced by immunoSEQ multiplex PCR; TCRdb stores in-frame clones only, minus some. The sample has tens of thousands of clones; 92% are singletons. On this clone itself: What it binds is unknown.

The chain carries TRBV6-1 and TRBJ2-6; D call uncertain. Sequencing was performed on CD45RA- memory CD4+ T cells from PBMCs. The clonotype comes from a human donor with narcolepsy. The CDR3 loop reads CASSEERASSGANVLTF. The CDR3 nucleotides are TGTGCCAGCAGTGAAGAAAGGGCCAGCTCTGGGGCCAACGTCCTGACTTTC.